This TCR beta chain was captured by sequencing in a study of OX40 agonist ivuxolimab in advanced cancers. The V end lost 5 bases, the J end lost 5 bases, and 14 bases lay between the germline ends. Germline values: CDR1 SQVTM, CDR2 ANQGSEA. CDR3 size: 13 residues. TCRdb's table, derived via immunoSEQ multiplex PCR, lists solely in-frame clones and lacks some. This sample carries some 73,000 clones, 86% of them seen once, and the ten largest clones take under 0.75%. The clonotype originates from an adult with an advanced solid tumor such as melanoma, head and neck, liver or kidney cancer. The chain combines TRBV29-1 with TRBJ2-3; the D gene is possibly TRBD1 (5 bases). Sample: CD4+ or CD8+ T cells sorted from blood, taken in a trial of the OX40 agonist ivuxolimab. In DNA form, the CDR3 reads TGCAGCGTTATCCCGCAGGGTGGAGATACGCAGTATTTT. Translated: CSVIPQGGDTQYF.